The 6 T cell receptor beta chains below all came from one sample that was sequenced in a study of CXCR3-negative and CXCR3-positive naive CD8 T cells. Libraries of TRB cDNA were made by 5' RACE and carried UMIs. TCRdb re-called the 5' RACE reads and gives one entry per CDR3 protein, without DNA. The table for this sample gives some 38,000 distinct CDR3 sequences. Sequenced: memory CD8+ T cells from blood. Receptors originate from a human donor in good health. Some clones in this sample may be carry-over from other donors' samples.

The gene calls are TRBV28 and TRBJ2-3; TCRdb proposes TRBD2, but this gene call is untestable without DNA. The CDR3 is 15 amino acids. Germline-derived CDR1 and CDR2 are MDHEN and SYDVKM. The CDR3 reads CASSSRGGGPDTQYF.

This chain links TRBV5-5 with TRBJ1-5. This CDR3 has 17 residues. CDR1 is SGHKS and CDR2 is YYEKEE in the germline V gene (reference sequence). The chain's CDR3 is CASRFEMFGGENQPQHF.

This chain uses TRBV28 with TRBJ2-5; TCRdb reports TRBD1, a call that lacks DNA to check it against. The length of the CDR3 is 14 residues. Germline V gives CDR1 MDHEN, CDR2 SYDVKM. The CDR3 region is CASSFIWGGETQYF. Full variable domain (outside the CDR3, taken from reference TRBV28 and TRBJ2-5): DVKVTQSSRYLVKRTGEKVFLECVQDMDHENMFWYRQDPGLGLRLIYFSYDVKMKEKGDIPEGYSVSREKKERFSLILESASTNQTSMYLCASSFIWGGETQYFGPGTRLLVL.

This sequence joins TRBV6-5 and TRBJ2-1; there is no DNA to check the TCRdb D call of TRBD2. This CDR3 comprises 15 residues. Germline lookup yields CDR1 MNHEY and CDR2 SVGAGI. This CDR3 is CASSYNGLSYNEQFF.

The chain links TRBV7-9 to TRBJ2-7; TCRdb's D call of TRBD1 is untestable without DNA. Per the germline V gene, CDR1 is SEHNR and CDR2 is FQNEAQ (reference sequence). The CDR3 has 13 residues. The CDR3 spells CASSSTGSYEQYF.

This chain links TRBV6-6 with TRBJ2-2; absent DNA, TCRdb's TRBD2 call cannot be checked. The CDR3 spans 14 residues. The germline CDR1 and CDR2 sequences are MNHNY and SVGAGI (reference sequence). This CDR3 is CAIYSGENTGELFF.